The clone carrying this T cell receptor beta chain occurred a few times. Its antigen is as yet unknown. Trimming cost V 3 bases and J 7 bases, with 11 bases left between them. This CDR3 is built from 13 residues. Germline CDR1 and CDR2: SGHDT and YYEEEE. Data came from immunoSEQ multiplex PCR; TCRdb stores just in-frame clones and leaves some out. The table lists about 27,000 clones, 80% to 85% of them singletons. This specimen belongs to a study of T cells in localized non-small cell lung cancer. Study observations and caveats: A median of approximately 57 clones ranked among the top 100 in tumor appeared in adjacent lung. In the blood, greater T cell density corresponded to longer overall survival. Sequencing involved a lone tumor region, leaving heterogeneity possible. Uninvolved neighboring lung showed the greatest T cell clonality, exceeding tumor.

The sequence came from a woman aged 35-70 years with stage I lung adenocarcinoma. The chain employs TRBV5-6 and TRBJ2-4, with D possibly matching TRBD2 (6 bases). The sample consisted of peripheral blood, taken before any cancer treatment. CDR3 residues: CASSSGGVNIQYF. The DNA for the CDR3 is TGTGCCAGCAGCTCCGGCGGGGTTAACATTCAGTACTTC.